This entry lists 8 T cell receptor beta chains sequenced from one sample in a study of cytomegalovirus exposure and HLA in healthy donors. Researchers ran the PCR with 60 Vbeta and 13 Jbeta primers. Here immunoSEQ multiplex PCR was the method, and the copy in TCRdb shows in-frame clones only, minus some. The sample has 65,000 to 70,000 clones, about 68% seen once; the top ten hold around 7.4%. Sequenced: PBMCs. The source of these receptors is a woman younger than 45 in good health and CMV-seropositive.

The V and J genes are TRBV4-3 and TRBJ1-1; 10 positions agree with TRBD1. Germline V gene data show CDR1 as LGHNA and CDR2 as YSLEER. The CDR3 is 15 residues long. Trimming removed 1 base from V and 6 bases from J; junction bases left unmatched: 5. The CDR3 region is CASSQVSGQGAEAFF. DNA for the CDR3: TGCGCCAGCAGCCAAGTATCTGGACAGGGGGCTGAAGCTTTCTTT.

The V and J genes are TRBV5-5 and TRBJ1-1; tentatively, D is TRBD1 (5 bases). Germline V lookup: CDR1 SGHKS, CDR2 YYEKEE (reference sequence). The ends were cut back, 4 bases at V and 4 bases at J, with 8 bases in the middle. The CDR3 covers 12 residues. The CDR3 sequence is CASSPGFTEAFF. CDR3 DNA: TGTGCCAGCAGCCCAGGGTTCACTGAAGCTTTCTTT.

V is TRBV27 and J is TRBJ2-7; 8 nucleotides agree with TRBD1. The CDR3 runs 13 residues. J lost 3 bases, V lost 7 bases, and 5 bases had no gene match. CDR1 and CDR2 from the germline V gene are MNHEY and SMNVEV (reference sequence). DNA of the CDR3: TGTGCCAGCACCCCAACAGGGGGCTACGAGCAGTACTTC. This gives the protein CASTPTGGYEQYF.

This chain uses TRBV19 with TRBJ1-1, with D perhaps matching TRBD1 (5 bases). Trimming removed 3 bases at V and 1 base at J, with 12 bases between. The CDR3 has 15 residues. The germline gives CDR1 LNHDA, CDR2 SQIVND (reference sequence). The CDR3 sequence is CASSIGRQTNTEAFF. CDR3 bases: TGTGCCAGTAGTATTGGTCGACAGACGAACACTGAAGCTTTCTTT.

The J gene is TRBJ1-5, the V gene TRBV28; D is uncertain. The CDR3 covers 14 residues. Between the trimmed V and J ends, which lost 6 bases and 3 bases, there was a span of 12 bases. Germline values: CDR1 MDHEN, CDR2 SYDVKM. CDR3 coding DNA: TGTGCCAGCAGCCCAGTCCCAATCAATCAGCCCCAGCATTTT. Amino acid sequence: CASSPVPINQPQHF.

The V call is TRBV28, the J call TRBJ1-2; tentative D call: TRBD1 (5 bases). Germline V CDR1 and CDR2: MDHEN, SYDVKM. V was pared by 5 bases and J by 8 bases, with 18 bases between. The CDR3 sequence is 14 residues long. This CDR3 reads CASSIAGLSKGYTF. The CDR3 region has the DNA TGTGCCAGCAGTATTGCGGGACTTTCTAAAGGCTACACCTTC.

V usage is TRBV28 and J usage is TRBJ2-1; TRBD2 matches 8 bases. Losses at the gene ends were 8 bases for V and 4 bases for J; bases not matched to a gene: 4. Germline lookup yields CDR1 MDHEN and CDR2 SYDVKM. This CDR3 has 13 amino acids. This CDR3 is CASSREVYNEQFF. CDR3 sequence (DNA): TGTGCCAGCTCGCGGGAGGTTTACAATGAGCAGTTCTTC.

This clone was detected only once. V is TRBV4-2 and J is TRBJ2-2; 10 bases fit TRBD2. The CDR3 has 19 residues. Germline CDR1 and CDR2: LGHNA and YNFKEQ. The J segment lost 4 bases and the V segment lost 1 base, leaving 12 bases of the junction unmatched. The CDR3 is CASSQVRLAGVRATGELFF. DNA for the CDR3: TGTGCCAGCAGCCAAGTACGCCTAGCGGGAGTGAGGGCCACCGGGGAGCTGTTTTTT.